Sequencing of this T cell receptor beta chain was carried out in a study of blood T cells in healthy people across ages. Then a second PCR, running about 7 to 11 cycles, was carried out with a sample-barcoded 5' primer and a J-beta primer mix. TCRdb independently ran MiXCR on the 5' RACE reads; one entry per CDR3 protein. Of about 1,400,000 distinct CDR3 sequences in the sample, approximately 60% were seen once. Trimming removed 5 bases at V and 0 bases at J, with 11 bases between. The germline V gene encodes CDR1 MNHEY and CDR2 SVGAGI. This CDR3 has 14 residues. This TCR was sampled from a man younger than 35 in good health. Sequencing was carried out using blood. The rearrangement uses TRBV6-5 and TRBJ2-7; D not certain. The CDR3 sequence is CASSAYVSSYEQYF. CDR3 DNA sequence: TGTGCCAGCAGTGCCTACGTTAGCTCCTACGAGCAGTACTTC.